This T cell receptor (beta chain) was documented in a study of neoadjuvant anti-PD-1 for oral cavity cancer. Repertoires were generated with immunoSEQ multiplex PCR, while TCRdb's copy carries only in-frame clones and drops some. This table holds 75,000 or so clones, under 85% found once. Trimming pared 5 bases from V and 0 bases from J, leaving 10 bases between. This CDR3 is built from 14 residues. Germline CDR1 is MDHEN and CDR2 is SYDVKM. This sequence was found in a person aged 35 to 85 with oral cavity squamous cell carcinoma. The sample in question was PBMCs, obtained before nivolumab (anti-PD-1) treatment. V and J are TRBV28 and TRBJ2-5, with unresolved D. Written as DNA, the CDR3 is TGTGCCAGCAGTCGCCATACTAACCAAGAGACCCAGTACTTC. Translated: CASSRHTNQETQYF.